This T cell receptor (beta chain) is drawn from a study of blood T cells in healthy people across ages. The CDR3 totals 14 residues. Germline loops: CDR1 SGHRS, CDR2 YFSETQ. The V and J ends lost 7 bases and 8 bases, in that order; junction bases with no gene match: 8. A second about 7 to 12 cycle PCR used barcoded and J-beta primers. TCRdb ran MiXCR on the 5' RACE reads and lists one entry per CDR3 protein. The sample holds about 1 million distinct CDR3 sequences, around 25% seen once. Every sample gave at least 5 micrograms of total RNA when it was extracted. Findings and caveats of the study: Age brought a roughly linear fall in TCR beta diversity measured per million T cells.

This clonotype was counted a few times. Its target is not known. These data also formed part of another study, on T cells of mothers and their children. That investigation notes: Once extracted, all RNA went into cDNA synthesis at approximately 1.6 ug per 15 ul. No T cell clones of persistent microchimeric origin were detected.

This TCR was recovered from a girl aged 2 to 9 in good health. The material sequenced was blood. J is TRBJ2-1 and V is TRBV5-1; TRBD2 matches at 11 bases. The CDR3 loop is CASHSGRVLDEQFF. Here the CDR3 DNA reads TGCGCCAGCCATAGCGGGAGGGTCTTGGATGAGCAGTTCTTC.